One sample yielded the 5 T cell receptor beta chains listed below, sequenced in a study of Graves' ophthalmopathy and Graves' hyperthyroidism. Amplified TCR beta CDR3 regions were obtained using RNA transcripts as template. After a first-round RT-PCR with HTBI primers, a second-round multiplex PCR was run. TCRdb processed the multiplex PCR reads anew with MiXCR; each CDR3 protein has one entry. This sample carries 360,000 or so distinct CDR3 sequences, around 17% of them seen once, and the ten largest clones take 1.6%. The sample consisted of peripheral blood. The receptors here all came from a woman aged 18 to 35 with Graves' ophthalmopathy.

At least ten counts were recorded for this clonotype. V gene TRBV28 combines with J gene TRBJ1-5; 9 bases align to TRBD1. Germline CDR1 and CDR2: MDHEN and SYDVKM. V lost 4 bases, J lost 4 bases, and 5 bases stayed unmatched. The CDR3 totals 15 residues. The CDR3 bases are TGTGCCAGCAGTTCGGGACAGGGTAGAAATCAGCCCCAGCATTTT. It encodes CASSSGQGRNQPQHF.

This clonotype was recorded many times. V usage is TRBV6-2 or TRBV6-3 and J usage is TRBJ1-1; 8 bases fit TRBD1. Germline assignment: CDR1 MNHEY and CDR2 SVGEGT. The J segment lost 4 bases and the V segment lost 6 bases, leaving 4 bases of the junction unmatched. This CDR3 is 13 amino acids long. CDR3 sequence: CASRRQGFTEAFF. The CDR3 nucleotides are TGTGCCAGCAGGCGACAGGGGTTCACTGAAGCTTTCTTT.

V and J are TRBV6-2 or TRBV6-3 and TRBJ2-7; 10 bases fit TRBD2. Germline V gene data show CDR1 as MNHEY and CDR2 as SVGEGT. This CDR3 spans 15 amino acids. The J segment lost 0 bases and the V segment lost 6 bases, leaving 5 bases of the junction unmatched. CDR3 bases: TGTGCCAGCAGCGGACTAGCGGCTAGCTCCTACGAGCAGTACTTC. Translated: CASSGLAASSYEQYF.

This clonotype was seen ten or more times. The V call is TRBV28, the J call TRBJ2-5; no clear D gene. The CDR3 spans 13 residues. The V end lost 3 bases, the J end lost 5 bases, and 10 bases lay between the germline ends. Germline V gives CDR1 MDHEN, CDR2 SYDVKM. This chain's CDR3 is CASSFLGMETQYF. In DNA, the CDR3 is TGTGCCAGCAGTTTCTTGGGGATGGAGACCCAGTACTTC. Full variable domain (rest looked up from reference TRBV28 and TRBJ2-5): DVKVTQSSRYLVKRTGEKVFLECVQDMDHENMFWYRQDPGLGLRLIYFSYDVKMKEKGDIPEGYSVSREKKERFSLILESASTNQTSMYLCASSFLGMETQYFGPGTRLLVL.

V is TRBV12-3 or TRBV12-4 and J is TRBJ1-6; 7 positions match TRBD1. Losses at the gene ends were 2 bases for V and 7 bases for J; bases not matched to a gene: 8. The CDR3 length is 16 residues. CDR3: CASSLSRTGANSPLHF. DNA for the CDR3: TGTGCCAGCAGTTTATCCCGGACAGGAGCCAATTCACCCCTCCACTTT.